This is a list of T cell receptor beta chains from one sample in a study of long-term antiretroviral therapy in people with HIV. Assay used: immunoSEQ multiplex PCR; TCRdb lists only in-frame clones, some missing. The data hold about 34,000 clones, with around 75% observed a single time. The sample consisted of unsorted PBMCs, taken 1.9 years after starting antiretroviral therapy. The source of these receptors is a man aged 18 to 35 with HIV. The CDR3 runs from the conserved cysteine through the conserved F or W. A D gene is named only where the DNA matches it firmly. Not every row has a clone size; where given, it reads once, few, many or a size class.

clone_size	v_call	d_call	j_call	cdr3_nt	cdr3_aa
NA	TRBV5-5	NA	TRBJ1-4	TGTGCCAGCAGCCCGGTTGGGCAACCGAATGAAAAACTGTTTTTT	CASSPVGQPNEKLFF
NA	TRBV4-2	TRBD2	TRBJ2-3	TGTGCCAGCAGCCAAGAAAGCGGGGGGAGCACAGATACGCAGTATTTT	CASSQESGGSTDTQYF
NA	TRBV6-6	NA	TRBJ1-4	TGTGCCAGCAGTTACGGAAGTAATGAAAAACTGTTTTTT	CASSYGSNEKLFF
few	TRBV10-3	NA	TRBJ1-1	TGTGCCATCAGTGACCCGAGACAGGCCATGAACACTGAAGCTTTCTTT	CAISDPRQAMNTEAFF
NA	TRBV19	TRBD1	TRBJ1-2	TGTGCCAGTATCCCGGACAGGCTGCCCTATGGCTACACCTTC	CASIPDRLPYGYTF
NA	TRBV20-1	NA	TRBJ1-6	TGCAGTGCAAAACAGGCAGCCCTCCACTTT	CSAKQAALHF
NA	TRBV9	NA	TRBJ1-5	TGTGCCAGCAGCGTGGGGGATAGCAATCAGCCCCAGCATTTT	CASSVGDSNQPQHF
few	TRBV19	TRBD1	TRBJ1-1	TGTGCCAGTTATACCGGGACAGGGGGCGTCACAGCTTTCTTT	CASYTGTGGVTAFF
NA	TRBV7-2	TRBD2	TRBJ2-3	TGTGCCAGCAGCCCGGGGGGAGATACGCAGTATTTT	CASSPGGDTQYF
NA	TRBV7-8	TRBD1	TRBJ2-4	TGTGCCAGCAGCTTAGGGGACAGGAAGTACTTC	CASSLGDRKYF
NA	TRBV7-9	NA	TRBJ1-1	TGTGCCAGCAGCTTCCCGGACCCTGAAGCTTTCTTT	CASSFPDPEAFF
NA	TRBV2	TRBD1	TRBJ1-2	TGTGCCAGCATCCAAACGGGGGACAGGGTAGATGGCTACACCTTC	CASIQTGDRVDGYTF
NA	TRBV5-1	NA	TRBJ2-7	TGCGCCAGCAGCTTCGGGCCTACCTACGAGCAGTACTTC	CASSFGPTYEQYF
NA	TRBV7-9	TRBD1	TRBJ2-7	TGTGCCAGCAGCTCCAGCCAGGGGGCCTCTCTCCACGAGCAGTACTTC	CASSSSQGASLHEQYF
NA	TRBV6-1	NA	TRBJ2-7	TGTGCCAGCGGACTCGGGACTTATACGTTCGAGCAGTACTTC	CASGLGTYTFEQYF
NA	TRBV4-1	NA	TRBJ1-3	TGCGCCAGCAGCCAAGATTCCCGGCAGTTCCGAAACACCATATATTTT	CASSQDSRQFRNTIYF
NA	TRBV2	NA	TRBJ1-3	TGTGCCAGCAGTGAAGGTAGGCTCGTCGGAAACACCATATATTTT	CASSEGRLVGNTIYF
NA	TRBV7-9	NA	TRBJ1-4	TGTGCCAGCAGCTTAGAGGGTGGAGCAACTAATGAAAAACTGTTTTTT	CASSLEGGATNEKLFF
few	TRBV7-9	TRBD1	TRBJ1-3	TGTGCCAGCAGCCTCCTGGACAGGCGAGGAAACACCATATATTTT	CASSLLDRRGNTIYF
NA	TRBV7-4	NA	TRBJ1-1	TGTGCCAGCAGCTTTAGGGTGAACACTGAAGCTTTCTTT	CASSFRVNTEAFF
NA	TRBV15	NA	TRBJ2-2	TGTGCCACCAGCAGAGATTACGGAAGACTCACCGGGGAGCTGTTTTTT	CATSRDYGRLTGELFF
NA	TRBV7-6	NA	TRBJ1-2	TGTGCCAGCAGTCCCCGGACTAGTGCTAACTATGACTACACCTTC	CASSPRTSANYDYTF
once	TRBV5-6	NA	TRBJ2-5	TGTGCCAGCAGCCTCTGGGACCGAGAGACCCAGTACTTC	CASSLWDRETQYF
NA	TRBV2	TRBD2	TRBJ2-7	TGTGCCAGCAGCCCCACCGGGACTAGCGCGGCCTACGAGCAGTACTTC	CASSPTGTSAAYEQYF